The 7 T cell receptor beta chains below come from one sample, sequenced in a study of CD4+ T cells in melanoma. Sequenced by immunoSEQ multiplex PCR; TCRdb stores in-frame clones only, minus some. The data contain about 11,000 clones, roughly 62% of them singletons. Material for sequencing was cells from a culture (not recorded whether cultured in vitro). These receptor sequences come from a human donor with melanoma.

The chain joins TRBV6-5 to TRBJ1-4; 9 positions match TRBD1. V was clipped by 6 bases and J by 8 bases; unmatched bases: 7. The CDR3 spans 14 residues. Germline CDR1 and CDR2: MNHEY and SVGAGI. CDR3 sequence (DNA): TGTGCCAGCAGGGATACAGGGGGCGACGAAAAACTGTTTTTT. This translates into CASRDTGGDEKLFF.

V is TRBV6-1 and J is TRBJ1-1; D may be TRBD1 (6 bases). The CDR3 runs to 14 residues. Germline values: CDR1 MNHNS, CDR2 SASEGT. V lost 6 bases, J lost 4 bases, and 15 bases lay in between. The DNA of the CDR3 is TGTGCCAGCAGAACACAGGGTTTCATCACTGAAGCTTTCTTT. Protein sequence: CASRTQGFITEAFF.

CDR3 residues: CASSLSSGNTIYF. Here the CDR3 DNA reads TGTGCCAGCAGTTTGAGCTCTGGAAACACCATATATTTT. This rearrangement joins TRBV28 to TRBJ1-3; no clear D gene. From germline, CDR1 is MDHEN and CDR2 SYDVKM. The CDR3 has 13 amino acids. With 3 bases removed from V and 0 bases from J, the gap between germline ends came to 3 bases. The full variable domain, rest sourced from reference TRBV28 and TRBJ1-3, is DVKVTQSSRYLVKRTGEKVFLECVQDMDHENMFWYRQDPGLGLRLIYFSYDVKMKEKGDIPEGYSVSREKKERFSLILESASTNQTSMYLCASSLSSGNTIYFGEGSWLTVV.

The chain has TRBV10-3 and TRBJ1-5; D is undetermined. Trimming cost V 8 bases and J 1 base, with 6 bases left between them. Germline CDR1 reads ENHRY; CDR2 reads SYGVKD. The CDR3 extends over 12 amino acids. DNA for the CDR3: TGTGCCATCTCCGACAGCAATCAGCCCCAGCATTTT. Translating it yields CAISDSNQPQHF.

The V gene is TRBV5-1, the J gene TRBJ2-3, with 8 nucleotides matching TRBD2. The V segment lost 4 bases and the J segment 2 bases; nucleotides outside the gene matches: 3. CDR1 SGHRS and CDR2 YFSETQ come from the germline V gene. This CDR3 is built from 14 residues. In DNA, the CDR3 is TGCGCCAGCAGCCGGGGGGGCTACACAGATACGCAGTATTTT. Its protein is CASSRGGYTDTQYF.

This chain uses TRBV10-3 with TRBJ1-5, with D unclear. V dropped 10 bases and J dropped 4 bases, with 20 bases sitting between them. This CDR3 has 15 amino acids. The germline V gene encodes CDR1 ENHRY and CDR2 SYGVKD. CDR3 sequence (DNA): TGTGCCAGCAGCCCTCGGGAGGGCGGTAATCAGCCCCAGCATTTT. Translated: CASSPREGGNQPQHF.

The chain links TRBV10-1 to TRBJ2-3; 12 bases align to TRBD2. The CDR3 sequence is 18 residues long. Trimming removed 0 bases from V and 4 bases from J; junction bases left unmatched: 8. Looked up from germline, CDR1 is WNHNN and CDR2 is SYGVQD (reference sequence). CDR3 in DNA: TGCGCCAGCAGTGAGTCGGCTAGCGGGGGGGTTGCCGCAGATACGCAGTATTTT. Translating gives CASSESASGGVAADTQYF.